The present entry profiles one TCR beta chain with its context. Its antigen is undetermined. Clones were read by immunoSEQ multiplex PCR, and TCRdb kept only the in-frame ones, dropping some. Among 260,000 or so clones listed, around nine tenths were seen once. It was the approximately 120-subject validation cohort, separate from the roughly 700-subject first cohort, to which the donors belonged. The entry originates in a study of cytomegalovirus exposure and HLA in healthy donors. Study information: The 120 or so validation repertoires were reported in a later analysis to have been generated on the same platform as the approximately 700 first-cohort repertoires.

General study findings and limits: Through in vitro validation, a few CMV-associated chains were shown to be specific for CMV antigens.

This clonotype was obtained from a woman aged 18-29 years in good health and CMV-seronegative. Sequencing used PBMCs.

The CDR3 DNA reads TGTGCCAGCAGTGAACACCCTCCAGGCCACACCATATATTTT. Protein product: CASSEHPPGHTIYF. The rearrangement joins TRBV25-1 to TRBJ1-3; D not resolved. The CDR3 consists of 14 residues. The germline gives CDR1 MGHDK, CDR2 SYGVNS. V lost 2 bases and J lost 8, with 13 bases in between.